The T cell receptor (beta chain) under discussion was sequenced for a study of blood T cell repertoires in COVID-19. A few counts support this clone. Cohort placement rested on clinical history that participants reported themselves. As handled by the study authors: Using reference gene primer amplification, nucleated cell counts were estimated. TCRdb keeps only in-frame clones here, not all; method: immunoSEQ multiplex PCR. From that table come the V and J calls and clone size; the DNA was used to work out D and trimming. The sample consists of a few hundred thousand clones, around 80% of them appearing once. Germline V gene lookup returns CDR1 GTSNPN and CDR2 SVGIG (reference sequence). Trimming removed 0 bases from V and 0 bases from J, with 11 bases in between. The CDR3 contains 15 residues.

Sequenced material: PBMCs or T cells enriched from blood (not recorded which). The clonotype comes from a man aged 40-50 years who had recovered from COVID-19. The gene calls are TRBV30 and TRBJ1-1; D gene uncertain. CDR3 loop: CAWSVLSTMNTEAFF. The CDR3 coding sequence is TGTGCCTGGAGTGTACTGAGCACCATGAACACTGAAGCTTTCTTT.